A single sample is the source of the 20 T cell receptor beta chains below, sequenced in a study of T-cell reconstitution after alpha-beta-depleted transplantation in children. Construction of the TCRbeta library involved unique molecular identifiers. MiXCR was run by TCRdb on the PCR reads, yielding one entry per CDR3 protein. The data hold approximately 400,000 distinct CDR3 sequences, with roughly 10% observed a single time. This sample comprised PBMCs from the stem cell graft donor, obtained from the stem cell graft. These receptors came from a human donor who donated a stem cell graft to a child with acute myeloid leukemia.

The chain combines TRBV18 with TRBJ2-3; no reliable D call. V lost 2 bases and J 1 base, leaving 10 bases between the germline ends. CDR3 length: 15 amino acids. Germline-derived CDR1 and CDR2 are KGHSH and LQKENI. This CDR3 is CASSPYLGRTDTQYF. Here the CDR3 DNA reads TGTGCCAGCTCACCATACCTGGGCCGCACAGATACGCAGTATTTT.

The chain carries TRBV29-1 and TRBJ2-5; 9 bases map to TRBD1. The CDR3 length is 14 residues. V shed 3 bases and J 1 base; nucleotides not matched to a gene: 3. The germline gives CDR1 SQVTM, CDR2 ANQGSEA. The DNA for the CDR3 is TGCAGCGTTGAGGGACAGGGCTCCCAAGAGACCCAGTACTTC. This codes for CSVEGQGSQETQYF.

This clonotype was seen at least ten times. Relative to the germline gene, one junction end is altered; a read error may explain this. This CDR3 is CASSAGTAGANVLTF. CDR3 nucleotides: TGTGCCAGCAGCGCCGGGACAGCTGGTGCCAACGTCCTGACTTTC. The chain carries TRBV5-5 and TRBJ2-6; 7 nucleotides agree with TRBD1. The CDR3 totals 15 residues. CDR1 is SGHKS and CDR2 is YYEKEE in the germline V gene (reference sequence).

The genes are TRBV20-1 and TRBJ2-1, with D unresolved. This CDR3 has 12 residues. V was pared by 3 bases and J by 6 bases, with 9 bases between. Germline V gene data show CDR1 as DFQATT and CDR2 as SNEGSKA (reference sequence). CDR3 nucleotides: TGCAGTGCTAGTGATACCGGCAATGAGCAGTTCTTC. This translates into CSASDTGNEQFF.

This clonotype was counted a few times. V and J are TRBV6-4 and TRBJ1-5, with D tentatively TRBD1 (5 bases). V lost 7 bases and J lost 3, with 19 bases in between. This CDR3 region has 16 residues. Germline values: CDR1 MRHNA, CDR2 SNTAGT. The CDR3 sequence is CASTGWDGSFNQPQHF. The CDR3 DNA reads TGTGCCAGCACTGGATGGGACGGATCTTTCAATCAGCCCCAGCATTTT.

This clonotype was counted many times. The chain links TRBV7-9 to TRBJ1-2; 10 bases fit TRBD1. The trim removed 5 bases at V and 7 bases at J, leaving 7 bases unmatched. Germline V CDR1 and CDR2: SEHNR, FQNEAQ (reference sequence). This CDR3 has 14 amino acids. The CDR3 spells CASSLLGTGVGYTF. The CDR3 bases are TGTGCCAGCAGCCTACTAGGGACAGGGGTTGGCTACACCTTC.

The rearrangement uses TRBV27 and TRBJ2-3, with TRBD2 matching 7 bases. Germline V gene lookup returns CDR1 MNHEY and CDR2 SMNVEV (reference sequence). V shed 3 bases, J shed 3 bases, and the junction held 3 bases outside the gene matches. There are 14 residues in the CDR3. The DNA for the CDR3 is TGTGCCAGCAGTTTCCTTAGCGGGACAGATACGCAGTATTTT. The encoded protein is CASSFLSGTDTQYF.

This clonotype occurred a few times. The chain couples TRBV12-3 or TRBV12-4 to TRBJ1-1, with 7 bases lining up with TRBD1. The J segment lost 2 bases and the V segment lost 5 bases, leaving 5 bases of the junction unmatched. This CDR3 comprises 14 residues. The CDR3 DNA is TGTGCCAGCAGTAACAGGGGCCGAAACACTGAAGCTTTCTTT. Its translation: CASSNRGRNTEAFF.

This clonotype was seen a few times. The chain recombines TRBV6-4 with TRBJ2-3; 10 nucleotides agree with TRBD2. This CDR3 comprises 17 residues. CDR1 is MRHNA and CDR2 is SNTAGT in the germline V gene. Trimming cost V 0 bases and J 2 bases; bases outside gene matches: 5. In DNA form, the CDR3 reads TGTGCCAGCAGTGACTCCCTAGCGGGGGCCTTCACAGATACGCAGTATTTT. It specifies CASSDSLAGAFTDTQYF.

J is TRBJ2-5 and V is TRBV20-1; D is unclear. The CDR3 extends over 14 amino acids. The V end lost 0 bases, the J end lost 1 base, and 9 bases lay between the germline ends. Per germline, CDR1 DFQATT and CDR2 SNEGSKA (reference sequence). In nucleotides, the CDR3 is TGCAGTGCTAGAGACCCGCTTGGCCAAGAGACCCAGTACTTC. It codes for CSARDPLGQETQYF.

J is TRBJ1-1 and V is TRBV12-3 or TRBV12-4, with TRBD1 identical over 9 bases. V lost 2 bases to trimming and J lost 7 bases; unmatched junction nucleotides: 2. The CDR3 has 13 residues. CDR3 nucleotides: TGTGCCAGCAGTTTACGGACAGGGGATGAAGCTTTCTTT. It encodes CASSLRTGDEAFF.

V and J are TRBV7-9 and TRBJ1-3, with D unresolved. CDR1 and CDR2 (germline): SEHNR, FQNEAQ (reference sequence). The CDR3 is 15 residues long. Trimming stripped 4 bases from V and 0 bases from J, with 10 bases between. CDR3 sequence reads: CASSSAESSGNTIYF. As DNA, the CDR3 is TGTGCCAGCAGCTCTGCGGAAAGCTCTGGAAACACCATATATTTT.

Ten or more counts support this clonotype. The CDR3 region has the DNA TGTGCCAGCAGGCCCGGCGGGACAGATCGGCTCTACAATGAGCAGTTCTTC. Its translation is CASRPGGTDRLYNEQFF. This sequence joins TRBV6-2 or TRBV6-3 and TRBJ2-1; D perhaps matches TRBD1 (7 bases). The V gene lost 6 bases and the J gene lost 3 bases, with 21 bases spanning the gap. Germline CDR1 is MNHEY and CDR2 is SVGEGT. The CDR3 covers 17 residues.

The table lists this clonotype with a few counts. The chain links TRBV4-3 to TRBJ2-2; weak D call: TRBD1 (6 bases). The V end was cut by 1 base, the J end by 4 bases, with 13 bases between. The CDR3 has 16 residues. Germline CDR1 reads LGHNA; CDR2 reads YSLEER. CDR3 nucleotides: TGCGCCAGCAGCCAAGCAGTGGGGGCCGGCACCGGGGAGCTGTTTTTT. It codes for CASSQAVGAGTGELFF.

This clonotype was seen a handful of times. A much bigger clone sits one base away, suggesting this may be a read error. This chain joins TRBV5-1 and TRBJ2-1, with 7 nucleotides matching TRBD1. Germline V gene data show CDR1 as SGHRS and CDR2 as YFSETQ. The length of the CDR3 is 16 residues. This CDR3 reads CAGSSSPGQRYNEQFF. The CDR3 coding sequence is TGCGCCGGCAGCTCGTCCCCGGGACAGAGGTACAATGAGCAGTTCTTC. Variable domain in full (rest from reference TRBV5-1 and TRBJ2-1): KAGVTQTPRYLIKTRGQQVTLSCSPISGHRSVSWYQQTPGQGLQFLFEYFSETQRNKGNFPGRFSGRQFSNSRSEMNVSTLELGDSALYLCAGSSSPGQRYNEQFFGPGTRLTVL.

This rearrangement joins TRBV7-9 to TRBJ2-2, with 8 bases identical to TRBD1. Germline values: CDR1 SEHNR, CDR2 FQNEAQ (reference sequence). The CDR3 totals 17 residues. The V gene end was trimmed by 4 bases and the J gene end by 8 bases; junction bases not matched to a gene: 15. The DNA for the CDR3 is TGTGCCAGCAGCTCTTATGGACAGGGACGAACACGGGGGGAGCTGTTTTTT. Translated: CASSSYGQGRTRGELFF. The entire variable domain, with the rest obtained from reference TRBV7-9 and TRBJ2-2, is as follows: DTGVSQNPRHKITKRGQNVTFRCDPISEHNRLYWYRQTLGQGPEFLTYFQNEAQLEKSRLLSDRFSAERPKGSFSTLEIQRTEQGDSAMYLCASSSYGQGRTRGELFFGEGSRLTVL.

The J gene is TRBJ2-2, the V gene TRBV6-2 or TRBV6-3, with 8 positions matching TRBD2. The CDR3 extends over 16 amino acids. The V gene end was trimmed by 6 bases and the J gene end by 5 bases; junction bases not matched to a gene: 11. The germline V gene encodes CDR1 MNHEY and CDR2 SVGEGT. The CDR3 DNA is TGTGCCAGCAGAAACGGGGGGGCGGTGAGGACCGGGGAGCTGTTTTTT. Protein product: CASRNGGAVRTGELFF.

V is TRBV28 and J is TRBJ1-5; D is ambiguous. This CDR3 has 14 amino acids. Trimming took 5 bases from V and 2 from J, leaving 10 bases between them. CDR1 and CDR2 from the germline V gene are MDHEN and SYDVKM. CDR3 bases: TGTGCCAGCAGTCCAGAGACTGGCAATCAGCCCCAGCATTTT. It codes for CASSPETGNQPQHF.

This clonotype came up a few times. The rearrangement links TRBV5-1 to TRBJ2-1; 8 bases line up with TRBD2. V lost 1 base to trimming and J lost 2 bases; unmatched junction nucleotides: 8. Germline CDR1 and CDR2: SGHRS and YFSETQ. CDR3 length equals 17 residues. The CDR3 coding sequence is TGCGCCAGCAGCTTGTATTCTAGCGGGCTAACCTACAATGAGCAGTTCTTC. Encoded protein: CASSLYSSGLTYNEQFF.

The V and J genes are TRBV5-1 and TRBJ2-4; 10 bases are a match to TRBD2. The V segment lost 1 base and the J segment 1 base; nucleotides outside the gene matches: 5. Per the germline V gene, CDR1 is SGHRS and CDR2 is YFSETQ. The CDR3 contains 17 residues. DNA for the CDR3: TGCGCCAGCAGCTTGTCTAGCGGGGGCCCTGCCAAAAACATTCAGTACTTC. Encoded protein: CASSLSSGGPAKNIQYF.